This passage covers 29 T cell receptor beta chains from one sample sequenced in a study of T cell responses to AZD1222 COVID-19 vaccine. The data were produced by immunoSEQ multiplex PCR, yet TCRdb's version contains in-frame clones alone and is incomplete. The sample lists 120,000 to 150,000 clones; approximately 89% were seen once. The sample was peripheral blood, taken 28 days after the second AZD1222 dose. Source of these receptors: an adult who received the AZD1222 COVID-19 vaccine.

This clone was observed a few times. CDR3 in amino acids: CSAREAGEQYF. CDR3 DNA sequence: TGCAGTGCTAGAGAGGCGGGCGAGCAGTACTTC. The V gene is TRBV20-1, the J gene TRBJ2-7; D might be TRBD2 (5 bases). Deletions cut 0 bases from V and 6 bases from J, with 6 bases between. CDR1 and CDR2 from the germline V gene are DFQATT and SNEGSKA (reference sequence). The CDR3 spans 11 residues.

The chain joins TRBV6-1 to TRBJ1-5, with D maybe TRBD1 (6 bases). Germline V gene sequence: CDR1 MNHNS, CDR2 SASEGT. With 4 bases removed from V and 5 bases from J, the gap between germline ends came to 18 bases. The CDR3 totals 16 residues. The CDR3 region is CASSGGKDSIHQPQHF. Here the CDR3 DNA reads TGTGCCAGCAGTGGGGGGAAGGACAGCATCCATCAGCCCCAGCATTTT.

This clone has only a few counts. J is TRBJ1-3 and V is TRBV6-2 or TRBV6-3; the D gene is possibly TRBD1 (5 bases). This CDR3 region has 15 residues. CDR1 is MNHEY and CDR2 is SVGEGT in the germline V gene. Trimming removed 0 bases at V and 0 bases at J, with 6 bases between. The CDR3 DNA is TGTGCCAGCAGTTACTCGACAGCCTCTGGAAACACCATATATTTT. Encoded protein: CASSYSTASGNTIYF.

V and J are TRBV6-5 and TRBJ2-7, with unresolved D. Looked up from germline, CDR1 is MNHEY and CDR2 is SVGAGI. V dropped 7 bases and J dropped 10 bases, with 14 bases sitting between them. The CDR3 contains 11 residues. The DNA for the CDR3 is TGTGCCAGCAATCGAGGTCAGGCTCAGTACTTC. Translation gives CASNRGQAQYF.

The chain links TRBV4-1 to TRBJ1-2; TRBD1 might be the D (5 bases). Germline V gene sequence: CDR1 MGHRA, CDR2 YSYEKL. The CDR3 runs 14 residues. V dropped 3 bases and J dropped 4 bases, with 12 bases sitting between them. CDR3 residues: CASSHPGQVYGYTF. The CDR3 bases are TGCGCCAGCAGCCACCCCGGACAAGTCTATGGCTACACCTTC.

V is TRBV19 and J is TRBJ2-1, with TRBD1 matching over 7 bases. V lost 0 bases to trimming and J lost 4 bases; unmatched junction nucleotides: 9. The CDR3 extends over 17 amino acids. Germline CDR1 LNHDA, CDR2 SQIVND (reference sequence). CDR3 nucleotides: TGTGCCAGTAGTATAGACACCGGGACAGCCGGTTACAATGAGCAGTTCTTC. This sequence encodes CASSIDTGTAGYNEQFF.

The chain is built from TRBV10-3 and TRBJ2-2; D may correspond to TRBD1 or TRBD2 (5 bases each). The CDR3 sequence is 16 residues long. Germline lookup yields CDR1 ENHRY and CDR2 SYGVKD. V lost 8 bases and J lost 3, with 19 bases in between. The CDR3 is CAIGTGTERDTGELFF. CDR3 sequence (DNA): TGTGCCATCGGAACCGGGACGGAAAGGGACACCGGGGAGCTGTTTTTT.

The CDR3 sequence: CASSYSIGLAGAYEQYF. The CDR3, as DNA: TGTGCCAGCAGTTACTCGATAGGACTAGCGGGAGCCTACGAGCAGTACTTC. The V and J genes are TRBV6-2 or TRBV6-3 and TRBJ2-7; 13 bases are shared with TRBD2. V gave up 0 bases and J gave up 2 bases; unmatched junction bases: 4. The CDR3 runs to 17 residues. Germline-derived CDR1 and CDR2 are MNHEY and SVGEGT.

The chain carries TRBV6-4 and TRBJ2-3; 10 nucleotides align to TRBD2. CDR1 and CDR2 from the germline V gene are MRHNA and SNTAGT. The CDR3 loop spans 18 amino acids. V dropped 0 bases and J dropped 1; count of bases not matched to a gene: 7. The CDR3 region is CASSDSKSSGSGTDTQYF. The CDR3 DNA reads as TGTGCCAGCAGTGACTCGAAGTCTAGCGGGAGTGGCACAGATACGCAGTATTTT.

The rearrangement links TRBV7-9 to TRBJ1-6; D is perhaps TRBD1 (5 bases). Germline V gives CDR1 SEHNR, CDR2 FQNEAQ (reference sequence). Trimming shortened V by 8 bases and J by 0 bases, and 23 bases separated the two germline ends. This CDR3 has 19 residues. CDR3: CASDQAGGETSSYNSPLHF. The CDR3 DNA sequence: TGTGCCAGCGACCAAGCGGGGGGGGAGACTAGCTCCTATAATTCACCCCTCCACTTT.

The chain has TRBV19 and TRBJ2-1; the D call may be TRBD1 or TRBD2 (5 bases each). There are 13 residues in the CDR3. Between the trimmed V and J ends, which lost 3 bases and 7 bases, there was a span of 10 bases. Germline CDR1 LNHDA, CDR2 SQIVND (reference sequence). CDR3 in amino acids: CASSMGTGNEQFF. CDR3 bases: TGTGCCAGTAGTATGGGGACGGGGAATGAGCAGTTCTTC.

This clone came up once. J is TRBJ2-7 and V is TRBV6-5; tentatively, D is TRBD1 (5 bases). V was cut by 5 bases and J by 3 bases, with 8 bases left in between. This CDR3 has 12 residues. The germline V gene encodes CDR1 MNHEY and CDR2 SVGAGI. CDR3 loop: CASSPGFYEQYF. The CDR3 DNA reads as TGTGCCAGCAGTCCAGGGTTCTACGAGCAGTACTTC.

The chain couples TRBV2 to TRBJ1-5; tentatively, D is TRBD1 (6 bases). CDR3 length: 13 residues. Germline CDR1 and CDR2: SNHLY and FYNNEI. V was cut by 6 bases and J by 5 bases, with 11 bases left in between. DNA for the CDR3: TGTGCCAGCAGCCTGAACAGGGATCAGCCCCAGCATTTT. It codes for CASSLNRDQPQHF.

The V and J genes are TRBV2 and TRBJ1-1; no definite D call. CDR1 and CDR2 (germline): SNHLY, FYNNEI. The V end was cut by 6 bases, the J end by 1 base, with 12 bases between. This CDR3 region has 14 residues. The CDR3 DNA is TGTGCCAGCAGCATTAGGAGGGAGAACACTGAAGCTTTCTTT. Translating gives CASSIRRENTEAFF.

The rearrangement uses TRBV11-2 and TRBJ2-7; the match to TRBD2 covers 11 bases. The ends lost 5 bases at V and 2 bases at J; junction bases unmatched: 8. The length of the CDR3 is 16 residues. In germline, CDR1 is SGHAT, CDR2 FQNNGV. CDR3 sequence: CASSPTLAGATYEQYF. In DNA form, the CDR3 reads TGTGCCAGCAGCCCCACACTAGCGGGAGCCACCTACGAGCAGTACTTC.

The chain couples TRBV18 to TRBJ1-5; 7 bases line up with TRBD1. Germline V gene lookup returns CDR1 KGHSH and CDR2 LQKENI. The CDR3 is made up of 15 amino acids. V trimming: 3 bases; J trimming: 3 bases; junction bases outside the gene matches: 5. The CDR3 coding sequence is TGTGCCAGCTCACCCCTGACAGGGTTCAATCAGCCCCAGCATTTT. Encoded protein: CASSPLTGFNQPQHF.

The CDR3 bases are TGTGCCAGTAGTTTGCAGGATGGAAAACTGTTTTTT. Its protein is CASSLQDGKLFF. The chain joins TRBV19 to TRBJ1-4, with D uncertain. V lost 5 bases, J lost 10 bases, and 11 bases lay in between. The CDR3 loop spans 12 amino acids. Looked up from germline, CDR1 is LNHDA and CDR2 is SQIVND (reference sequence).

The genes are TRBV9 and TRBJ1-5, with D perhaps TRBD1 (5 bases). CDR3 length: 15 amino acids. Germline CDR1 SGDLS, CDR2 YYNGEE. The germline V and J ends were trimmed by 0 bases and 0 bases, with 7 bases remaining between them. The CDR3 sequence is CASSVGGLSNQPQHF. The DNA of the CDR3 is TGTGCCAGCAGCGTAGGGGGACTTAGCAATCAGCCCCAGCATTTT.

The rearrangement uses TRBV5-5 and TRBJ1-2; no clear D. The germline gives CDR1 SGHKS, CDR2 YYEKEE (reference sequence). The CDR3 has 15 residues. Trimming shortened V by 0 bases and J by 4 bases, and 13 bases separated the two germline ends. CDR3 region: CASSLGRVGTYGYTF. The DNA for the CDR3 is TGTGCCAGCAGCTTGGGGCGGGTTGGCACCTATGGCTACACCTTC.

The rearrangement uses TRBV5-6 and TRBJ2-3; TRBD1 matches at 8 bases. Trimming at V came to 1 base and at J to 11 bases, leaving 12 bases not matched to a gene. Germline values: CDR1 SGHDT, CDR2 YYEEEE. The CDR3 has 15 residues. CDR3 coding DNA: TGTGCCAGCAGCTTGTCGGGACAGGTTCCGACGAAGCAGTATTTT. This gives the protein CASSLSGQVPTKQYF.

This clone was recorded a few times. V and J are TRBV5-1 and TRBJ1-1; D might be TRBD1 (6 bases). Trimming stripped 4 bases from V and 3 bases from J, with 10 bases between. The CDR3 is 13 residues long. CDR1 SGHRS and CDR2 YFSETQ come from the germline V gene. The CDR3 is CASSVQGDTEAFF. The CDR3 DNA reads as TGCGCCAGCAGCGTACAGGGCGACACTGAAGCTTTCTTT.

The CDR3 DNA reads as TGTGCCAGCAGCCAACAGGTTCACACTGAAGCTTTCTTT. This codes for CASSQQVHTEAFF. This rearrangement joins TRBV7-9 to TRBJ1-1; possibly TRBD1 for D (5 bases). CDR3 length: 13 residues. V lost 5 bases, J lost 3 bases, and 10 bases lay in between. Germline V gene data show CDR1 as SEHNR and CDR2 as FQNEAQ (reference sequence).

The sample holds one count of this clone. The chain links TRBV18 to TRBJ1-1; D is undetermined. V lost 2 bases to trimming and J lost 1 base, with 14 bases between them. The CDR3 sequence is 16 residues long. Germline V gene lookup returns CDR1 KGHSH and CDR2 LQKENI. The CDR3 loop is CASSPTPSRQNTEAFF. The CDR3 DNA sequence: TGTGCCAGCTCACCAACGCCGTCGAGGCAGAACACTGAAGCTTTCTTT.

The chain recombines TRBV19 with TRBJ1-1; TRBD1 aligns across 8 bases. Germline V gene data show CDR1 as LNHDA and CDR2 as SQIVND (reference sequence). J lost 5 bases, V lost 3 bases, and 8 bases had no gene match. This CDR3 has 15 residues. The chain's CDR3 is CASSIGARGRTEAFF. Here the CDR3 DNA reads TGTGCCAGTAGTATTGGGGCCAGGGGGCGTACTGAAGCTTTCTTT.

The V and J genes are TRBV5-1 and TRBJ1-2, with D possibly being TRBD1 (5 bases). Germline V gene sequence: CDR1 SGHRS, CDR2 YFSETQ. Trimming took 3 bases from V and 0 from J, leaving 12 bases between them. There are 15 residues in the CDR3. CDR3 residues: CASSSGLGANYGYTF. The CDR3 DNA reads as TGCGCCAGCAGCTCGGGACTTGGGGCTAACTATGGCTACACCTTC.

The chain uses TRBV4-3 and TRBJ2-1, with 7 bases aligning to TRBD1. With V trimmed by 0 bases and J by 8 bases, 10 bases remained unmatched. Germline V gene data show CDR1 as LGHNA and CDR2 as YSLEER. CDR3 length: 16 amino acids. The CDR3 loop is CASSQEMDRSGDEQFF. CDR3 DNA: TGCGCCAGCAGCCAAGAGATGGACAGGTCCGGCGATGAGCAGTTCTTC.

This sequence joins TRBV9 and TRBJ2-4; 10 nucleotides line up with TRBD2. The CDR3 is made up of 14 amino acids. With V trimmed by 4 bases and J by 5 bases, 3 bases remained unmatched. Germline V gene data show CDR1 as SGDLS and CDR2 as YYNGEE. Written as DNA, the CDR3 is TGTGCCAGCAGCCTAGGACTAGCGGAAAACATTCAGTACTTC. Its translation is CASSLGLAENIQYF. The entire variable domain, with the rest obtained from reference TRBV9 and TRBJ2-4, is as follows: DSGVTQTPKHLITATGQRVTLRCSPRSGDLSVYWYQQSLDQGLQFLIQYYNGEERAKGNILERFSAQQFPDLHSELNLSSLELGDSALYFCASSLGLAENIQYFGAGTRLSVL.

This sequence joins TRBV15 and TRBJ2-1; 14 bases fit TRBD2. The CDR3 totals 17 residues. J gave up 2 bases and V 0 bases, and 0 bases lay outside the gene matches. Germline CDR1 LNHNV, CDR2 YYDKDF (reference sequence). The CDR3 here is CATSRETSGRAYNEQFF. CDR3 coding DNA: TGTGCCACCAGCAGAGAGACTAGCGGGAGGGCCTACAATGAGCAGTTCTTC.

The rearrangement uses TRBV6-2 or TRBV6-3 and TRBJ2-3, with D hard to call. Germline V gene sequence: CDR1 MNHEY, CDR2 SVGEGT. Trimming stripped 7 bases from V and 3 bases from J, with 14 bases between. The CDR3 runs to 14 residues. The CDR3 here is CASTPALPTDTQYF. The CDR3 DNA follows: TGTGCCAGCACCCCCGCCCTGCCGACAGATACGCAGTATTTT.